The clone carrying this TCR beta chain has just one count. Its antigen is still unknown. Measured with immunoSEQ multiplex PCR; TCRdb has only the in-frame clones, and not every one. The table has about 120,000 clones, 85% to 90% seen once; the top ten hold under 25%. This entry belongs to a study of T cell responses to AZD1222 COVID-19 vaccine. Findings and limits, study-wide: Spike-wide coverage was observed for vaccine-associated CD4 TCRs, with dominant responses at 160-218 and 743-854.

The receptor's source is an adult in good health. This specimen was peripheral blood, taken on day 0 of AZD1222 vaccination.

The CDR3 region is CASSLHRGPYEQYF. CDR3 coding DNA: TGCGCCAGCAGCTTGCACAGGGGGCCCTACGAGCAGTACTTC. The rearrangement uses TRBV5-1 and TRBJ2-7; TRBD1 matches at 9 bases. This CDR3 has 14 amino acids. Germline-derived CDR1 and CDR2 are SGHRS and YFSETQ. Losses at the gene ends were 1 base for V and 2 bases for J; bases not matched to a gene: 1.